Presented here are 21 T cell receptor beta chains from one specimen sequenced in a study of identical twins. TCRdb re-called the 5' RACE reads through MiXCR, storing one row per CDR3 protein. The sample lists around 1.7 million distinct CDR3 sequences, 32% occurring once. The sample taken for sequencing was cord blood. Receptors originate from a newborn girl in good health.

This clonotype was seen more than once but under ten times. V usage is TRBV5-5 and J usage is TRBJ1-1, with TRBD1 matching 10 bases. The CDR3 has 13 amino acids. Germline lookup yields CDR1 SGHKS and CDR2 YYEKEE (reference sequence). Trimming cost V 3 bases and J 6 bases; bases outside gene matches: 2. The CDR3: CASSWDRGPEAFF. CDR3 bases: TGTGCCAGCAGCTGGGACAGGGGTCCTGAAGCTTTCTTT. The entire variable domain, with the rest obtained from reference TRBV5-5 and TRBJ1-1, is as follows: DAGVTQSPTHLIKTRGQQVTLRCSPISGHKSVSWYQQVLGQGPQFIFQYYEKEERGRGNFPDRFSARQFPNYSSELNVNALLLGDSALYLCASSWDRGPEAFFGQGTRLTVV.

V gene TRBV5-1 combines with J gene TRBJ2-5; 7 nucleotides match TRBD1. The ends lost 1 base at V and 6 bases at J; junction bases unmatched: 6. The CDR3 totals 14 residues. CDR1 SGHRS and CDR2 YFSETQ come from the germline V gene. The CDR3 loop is CASSLRTGVQTQYF. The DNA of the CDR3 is TGCGCCAGCAGCTTGAGGACAGGAGTACAGACCCAGTACTTC. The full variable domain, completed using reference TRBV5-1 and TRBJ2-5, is KAGVTQTPRYLIKTRGQQVTLSCSPISGHRSVSWYQQTPGQGLQFLFEYFSETQRNKGNFPGRFSGRQFSNSRSEMNVSTLELGDSALYLCASSLRTGVQTQYFGPGTRLLVL.

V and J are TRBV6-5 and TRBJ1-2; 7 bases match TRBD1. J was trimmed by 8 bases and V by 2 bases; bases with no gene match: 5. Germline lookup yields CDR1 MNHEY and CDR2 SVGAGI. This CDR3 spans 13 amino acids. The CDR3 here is CASSYGRGRGYTF. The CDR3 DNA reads TGTGCCAGCAGTTACGGGAGGGGGCGCGGCTACACCTTC.

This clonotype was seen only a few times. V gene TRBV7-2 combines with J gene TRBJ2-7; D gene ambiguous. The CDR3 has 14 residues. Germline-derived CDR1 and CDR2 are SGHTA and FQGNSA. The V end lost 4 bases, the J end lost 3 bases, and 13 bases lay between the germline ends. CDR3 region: CASSSSSSLYEQYF. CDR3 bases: TGTGCCAGCAGCTCGAGCAGTAGTCTCTACGAGCAGTACTTC. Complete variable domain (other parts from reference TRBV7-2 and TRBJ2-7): GAGVSQSPSNKVTEKGKDVELRCDPISGHTALYWYRQSLGQGLEFLIYFQGNSAPDKSGLPSDRFSAERTGGSVSTLTIQRTQQEDSAVYLCASSSSSSLYEQYFGPGTRLTVT.

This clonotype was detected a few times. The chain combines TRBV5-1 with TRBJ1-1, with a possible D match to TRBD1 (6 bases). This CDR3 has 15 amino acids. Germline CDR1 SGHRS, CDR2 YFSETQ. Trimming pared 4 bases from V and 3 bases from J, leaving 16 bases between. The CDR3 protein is CASSRGGRGDTEAFF. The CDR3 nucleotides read TGCGCCAGCAGCCGCGGGGGGCGAGGGGACACTGAAGCTTTCTTT.

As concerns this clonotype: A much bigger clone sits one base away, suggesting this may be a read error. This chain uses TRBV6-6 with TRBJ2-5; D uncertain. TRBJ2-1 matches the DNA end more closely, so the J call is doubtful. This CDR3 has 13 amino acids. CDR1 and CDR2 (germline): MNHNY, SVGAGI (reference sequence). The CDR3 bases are TGTGCCAGCACCCCCAGCTTTAAGGAGACCCAGTTCTTC. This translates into CASTPSFKETQFF.

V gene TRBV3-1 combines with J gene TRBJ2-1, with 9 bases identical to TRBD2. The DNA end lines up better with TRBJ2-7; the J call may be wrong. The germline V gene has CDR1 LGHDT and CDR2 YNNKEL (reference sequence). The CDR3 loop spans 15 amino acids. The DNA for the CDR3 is TGTGCCAGCAGCCAAGCTAGCGGGATCTACAATGAGCAGTACTTC. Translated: CASSQASGIYNEQYF.

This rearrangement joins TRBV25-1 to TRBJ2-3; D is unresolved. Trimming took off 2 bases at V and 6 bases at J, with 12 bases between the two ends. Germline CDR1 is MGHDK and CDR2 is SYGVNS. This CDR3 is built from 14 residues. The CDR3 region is CASSEGISTDTQYF. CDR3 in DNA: TGTGCCAGCAGTGAAGGAATATCTACTGATACGCAGTATTTT.

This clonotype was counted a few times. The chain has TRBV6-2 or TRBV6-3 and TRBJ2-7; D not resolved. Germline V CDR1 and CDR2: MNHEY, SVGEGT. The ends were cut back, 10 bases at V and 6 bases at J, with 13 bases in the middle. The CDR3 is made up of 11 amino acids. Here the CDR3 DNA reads TGTGCCACCGCTCAAGGCGGCGAGCAGTACTTC. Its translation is CATAQGGEQYF.

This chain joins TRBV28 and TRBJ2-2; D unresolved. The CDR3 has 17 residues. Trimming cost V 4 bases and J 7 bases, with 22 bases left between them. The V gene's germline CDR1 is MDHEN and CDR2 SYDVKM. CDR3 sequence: CASSSWVNSGENGELFF. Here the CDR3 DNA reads TGTGCCAGCAGTTCCTGGGTTAACAGTGGTGAAAACGGGGAGCTGTTTTTT.

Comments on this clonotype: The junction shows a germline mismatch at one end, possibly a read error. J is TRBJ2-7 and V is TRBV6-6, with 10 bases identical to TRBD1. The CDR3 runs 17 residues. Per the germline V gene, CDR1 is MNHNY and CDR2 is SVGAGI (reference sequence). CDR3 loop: CASSYPKTGGSAYGQYF. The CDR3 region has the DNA TGTGCCAGCAGTTACCCCAAGACAGGGGGCAGCGCCTACGGGCAGTACTTC.

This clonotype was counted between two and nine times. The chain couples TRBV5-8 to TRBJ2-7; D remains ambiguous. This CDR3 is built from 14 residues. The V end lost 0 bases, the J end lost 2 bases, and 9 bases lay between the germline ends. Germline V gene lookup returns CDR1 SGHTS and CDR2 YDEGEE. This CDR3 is CASSLAGYAYEQYF. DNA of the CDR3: TGTGCCAGCAGCTTGGCGGGCTACGCCTACGAGCAGTACTTC.

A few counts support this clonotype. The CDR3 DNA reads as TGTGCCAGCAGCGTAGATAATGAAAAACTGTTTTTT. Encoded protein: CASSVDNEKLFF. The chain carries TRBV13 and TRBJ1-4; unclear D gene. V lost 5 bases, J lost 4 bases, and 5 bases lay in between. The CDR3 runs 12 residues. Germline V gene sequence: CDR1 PRHDT, CDR2 FYEKMQ (reference sequence).

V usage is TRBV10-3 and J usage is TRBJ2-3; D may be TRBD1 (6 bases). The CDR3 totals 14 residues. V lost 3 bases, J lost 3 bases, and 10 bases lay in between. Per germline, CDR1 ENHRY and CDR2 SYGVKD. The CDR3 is CAISEWGQTDTQYF. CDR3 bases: TGTGCCATCAGTGAATGGGGACAAACAGATACGCAGTATTTT.

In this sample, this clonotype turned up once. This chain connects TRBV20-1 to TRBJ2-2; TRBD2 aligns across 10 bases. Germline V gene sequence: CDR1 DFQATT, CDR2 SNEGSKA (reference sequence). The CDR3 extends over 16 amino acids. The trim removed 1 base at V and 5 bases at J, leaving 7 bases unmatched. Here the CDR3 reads CSARVRVSGRTGELFF. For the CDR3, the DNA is TGCAGTGCTAGAGTGAGGGTTAGCGGGAGGACCGGGGAGCTGTTTTTT.

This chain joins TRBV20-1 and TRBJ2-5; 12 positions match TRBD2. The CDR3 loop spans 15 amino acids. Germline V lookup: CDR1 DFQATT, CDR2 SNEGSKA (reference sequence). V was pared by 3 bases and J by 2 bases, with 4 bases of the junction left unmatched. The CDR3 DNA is TGCAGTGCTAGCCTAGCGGGAGGGCCGCAAGAGACCCAGTACTTC. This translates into CSASLAGGPQETQYF.

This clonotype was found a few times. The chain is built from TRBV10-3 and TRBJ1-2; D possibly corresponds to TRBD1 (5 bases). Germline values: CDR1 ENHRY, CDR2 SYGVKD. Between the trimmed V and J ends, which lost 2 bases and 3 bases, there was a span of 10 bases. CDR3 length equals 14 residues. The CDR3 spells CAISEGPTDYGYTF. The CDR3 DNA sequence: TGTGCCATCAGTGAGGGTCCGACAGACTATGGCTACACCTTC.

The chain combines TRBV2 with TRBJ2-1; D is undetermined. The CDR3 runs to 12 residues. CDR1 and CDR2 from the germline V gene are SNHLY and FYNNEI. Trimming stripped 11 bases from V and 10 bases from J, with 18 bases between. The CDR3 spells CALQDGYKEQFF. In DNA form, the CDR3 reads TGTGCCCTTCAGGACGGATATAAAGAGCAGTTCTTC. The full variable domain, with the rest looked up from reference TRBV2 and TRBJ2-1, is EPEVTQTPSHQVTQMGQEVILRCVPISNHLYFYWYRQILGQKVEFLVSFYNNEISEKSEIFDDQFSVERPDGSNFTLKIRSTKLEDSAMYFCALQDGYKEQFFGPGTRLTVL.

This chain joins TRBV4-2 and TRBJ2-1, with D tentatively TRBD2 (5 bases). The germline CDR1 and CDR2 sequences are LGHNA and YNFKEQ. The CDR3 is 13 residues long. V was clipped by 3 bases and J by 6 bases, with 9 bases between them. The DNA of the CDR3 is TGTGCCAGCAGCCAGAGCGGATTCAATGAGCAGTTCTTC. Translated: CASSQSGFNEQFF.

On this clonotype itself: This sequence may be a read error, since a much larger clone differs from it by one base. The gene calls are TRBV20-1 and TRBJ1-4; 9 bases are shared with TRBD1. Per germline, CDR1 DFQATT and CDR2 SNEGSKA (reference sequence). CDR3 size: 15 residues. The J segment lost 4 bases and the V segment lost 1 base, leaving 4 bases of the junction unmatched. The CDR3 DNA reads TGCAGTGCTAGAGGTGGGACAGGGATTAATGAAAAACTGTTTTTT. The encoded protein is CSARGGTGINEKLFF.

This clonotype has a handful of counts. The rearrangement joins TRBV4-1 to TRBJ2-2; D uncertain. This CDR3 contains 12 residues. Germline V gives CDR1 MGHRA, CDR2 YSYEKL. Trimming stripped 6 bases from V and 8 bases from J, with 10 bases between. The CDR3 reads CASRPIGGELFF. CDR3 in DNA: TGCGCCAGCAGACCGATTGGAGGGGAGCTGTTTTTT.